Below are 31 T cell receptor beta chains sequenced from a single sample in a study of T cell responses to AZD1222 COVID-19 vaccine (dated by TCRdb to 2020 to 2022). The library was generated by the immunoSEQ multiplex PCR assay. The immuneACCESS repertoire file appears here via TCRdb, limited to in-frame rearrangements. These files lack a portion of the clones; in checked studies, under half of the deficit traces to unresolved V genes, and the cause of the others is not known. The sample data list 100,000 to 150,000 clones, and under 90% of these were observed just once. The ten largest clones capture 7.7% of the sample. Read against the paper, the sample's time point label means: baseline before first vaccination. The sample here was peripheral blood, taken on day 0 of AZD1222 vaccination. These receptors all stem from an adult in good health.

Only one count was recorded for this clone. The V call is TRBV4-1, the J call TRBJ1-1, with D perhaps matching TRBD1 (5 bases). CDR1 is MGHRA, CDR2 YSYEKL, per germline. This CDR3 is 16 amino acids long. V was pared by 1 base and J by 2 bases, with 14 bases between. The CDR3 loop reads CASSQAPGLINTEAFF. For the CDR3, the DNA is TGCGCCAGCAGCCAAGCCCCGGGACTGATTAACACTGAAGCTTTCTTT.

This clone was counted a single time. This rearrangement joins TRBV6-2 or TRBV6-3 to TRBJ2-1; 8 bases are shared with TRBD2. Germline V CDR1 and CDR2: MNHEY, SVGEGT. The ends lost 5 bases at V and 5 bases at J; junction bases unmatched: 11. CDR3 length: 16 amino acids. The CDR3: CASSTLAGPPHNEQFF. For the CDR3, the DNA is TGTGCCAGCAGTACCTTAGCGGGACCACCCCACAATGAGCAGTTCTTC.

The chain joins TRBV29-1 to TRBJ1-2, with 7 bases lining up with TRBD1. The CDR3 consists of 12 residues. J lost 4 bases, V lost 7 bases, and 6 bases had no gene match. Germline CDR1 and CDR2: SQVTM and ANQGSEA. The CDR3 DNA reads TGCAGCGGCAGGAGACAGGGCTATGGCTACACCTTC. It specifies CSGRRQGYGYTF.

There are a few counts of this clone. This rearrangement joins TRBV6-5 to TRBJ1-3; no definite D call. This CDR3 spans 14 amino acids. The germline gives CDR1 MNHEY, CDR2 SVGAGI. Trimming pared 6 bases from V and 1 base from J, leaving 10 bases between. CDR3 region: CASSPGGSGNTIYF. In DNA form, the CDR3 reads TGTGCCAGCAGCCCCGGCGGGTCTGGAAACACCATATATTTT.

This chain joins TRBV7-9 and TRBJ2-4; possibly TRBD1 for D (6 bases). V dropped 4 bases and J dropped 3 bases, with 16 bases sitting between them. This CDR3 is 16 amino acids long. CDR1 SEHNR and CDR2 FQNEAQ come from the germline V gene (reference sequence). The CDR3 sequence is CASSSQGQGIKNIQYF. Here the CDR3 DNA reads TGTGCCAGCAGCTCACAGGGCCAGGGTATCAAAAACATTCAGTACTTC.

The rearrangement links TRBV25-1 to TRBJ2-2; D is perhaps TRBD1 (6 bases). The V and J ends lost 7 bases and 1 base respectively, with 13 bases between them. This CDR3 has 15 amino acids. CDR1 is MGHDK and CDR2 is SYGVNS in the germline V gene. CDR3 region: CASTRDTQNTGELFF. CDR3 DNA: TGTGCCAGCACCCGGGACACCCAGAACACCGGGGAGCTGTTTTTT.

V gene TRBV3-1 (or the pseudogene TRBV3-2) combines with J gene TRBJ2-1, with D maybe TRBD1 (5 bases). The CDR3 extends over 13 amino acids. Germline CDR1 LGHDT, CDR2 YNNKEL (reference sequence). Trimming took 5 bases from V and 10 from J, leaving 15 bases between them. The CDR3 nucleotides read TGTGCCAGCAGCGCCGAGACAGCACACGAGCAGTTCTTC. Amino acids: CASSAETAHEQFF.

This chain links TRBV6-5 with TRBJ1-1; D remains unclear. The germline CDR1 and CDR2 sequences are MNHEY and SVGAGI. CDR3 length: 13 amino acids. V lost 6 bases and J 0 bases, leaving 8 bases between the germline ends. CDR3 nucleotides: TGTGCCAGCAGCTTACAGTTGAACACTGAAGCTTTCTTT. This codes for CASSLQLNTEAFF.

The chain carries TRBV4-1 and TRBJ1-1; perhaps TRBD1 as D (6 bases). V was shortened by 6 bases and J by 2 bases, with 19 bases between the two germline ends. CDR1 is MGHRA and CDR2 is YSYEKL in the germline V gene. CDR3 size: 16 residues. For the CDR3, the DNA is TGCGCCAGCAGGAGAGGTGGACAGTCGGCAAACACTGAAGCTTTCTTT. Translated: CASRRGGQSANTEAFF.

The rearrangement uses TRBV7-3 and TRBJ2-1, with a possible D match to TRBD2 (6 bases). The V gene lost 5 bases and the J gene lost 7 bases, with 18 bases spanning the gap. CDR3 size: 15 residues. Germline loops: CDR1 SGHTA, CDR2 FQGTGA. CDR3 residues: CASSATTASGNEQFF. CDR3 coding DNA: TGTGCCAGCAGCGCCACGACGGCGAGCGGGAATGAGCAGTTCTTC.

The genes are TRBV9 and TRBJ2-3; 10 nucleotides agree with TRBD2. V was clipped by 0 bases and J by 5 bases; unmatched bases: 9. This CDR3 contains 17 residues. Germline V gives CDR1 SGDLS, CDR2 YYNGEE. CDR3 in amino acids: CASSVEVAGGRKDTQYF. For the CDR3, the DNA is TGTGCCAGCAGCGTAGAGGTAGCGGGGGGCCGAAAAGATACGCAGTATTTT.

V is TRBV6-1 and J is TRBJ2-7; D uncertain. The CDR3 runs to 14 residues. Germline assignment: CDR1 MNHNS and CDR2 SASEGT. Deletions cut 6 bases from V and 0 bases from J, with 12 bases between. CDR3 in DNA: TGTGCCAGCAGAACCGGACGGAACTCCTACGAGCAGTACTTC. Its protein product is CASRTGRNSYEQYF.

The V and J genes are TRBV15 and TRBJ1-5, with TRBD1 matching over 7 bases. The CDR3 runs 16 residues. Trimming at V came to 4 bases and at J to 2 bases, leaving 8 bases not matched to a gene. Germline CDR1 reads LNHNV; CDR2 reads YYDKDF (reference sequence). Here the CDR3 reads CATSTRAGGRNQPQHF. The CDR3 DNA reads as TGTGCCACCAGCACCCGAGCAGGGGGTCGCAATCAGCCCCAGCATTTT.

The chain joins TRBV10-1 to TRBJ2-1, with 12 bases fitting TRBD2. Trimming took 0 bases from V and 8 from J; bases not matched to a gene: 5. The CDR3 length is 16 residues. The germline CDR1 and CDR2 sequences are WNHNN and SYGVQD (reference sequence). This chain's CDR3 is CASSESGTSGYYEQFF. In nucleotides, the CDR3 is TGCGCCAGCAGTGAGTCGGGGACTAGCGGGTATTATGAGCAGTTCTTC.

J is TRBJ1-2 and V is TRBV6-5; 9 nucleotides agree with TRBD1. The germline V gene has CDR1 MNHEY and CDR2 SVGAGI. CDR3 length: 14 residues. The trim removed 7 bases at V and 2 bases at J, leaving 5 bases unmatched. CDR3: CASNDRGSNYGYTF. CDR3 nucleotides: TGTGCCAGCAACGACAGGGGGTCGAACTATGGCTACACCTTC.

The chain carries TRBV6-1 and TRBJ1-4; D gene uncertain. The CDR3 has 15 amino acids. Germline CDR1 MNHNS, CDR2 SASEGT. The ends were cut back, 3 bases at V and 4 bases at J, with 12 bases in the middle. In DNA form, the CDR3 reads TGTGCCAGCAGTGATACCGGACCGCTTAATGAAAAACTGTTTTTT. Translating it yields CASSDTGPLNEKLFF.

V gene TRBV28 combines with J gene TRBJ2-5, with a tentative D call TRBD2 (5 bases). CDR1 and CDR2 (germline): MDHEN, SYDVKM. This CDR3 region has 14 residues. Between the trimmed V and J ends, which lost 5 bases and 5 bases, there was a span of 15 bases. CDR3 sequence: CASSTKASGETQYF. CDR3 coding DNA: TGTGCCAGCAGTACCAAAGCTTCGGGGGAGACCCAGTACTTC.

The V and J genes are TRBV9 and TRBJ2-2, with D hard to call. Germline CDR1 is SGDLS and CDR2 is YYNGEE. The CDR3 is made up of 13 amino acids. Trimming left V 4 bases short and J 6 bases short, with 10 bases between. The CDR3 DNA follows: TGTGCCAGCAGCACCCCCGTTGCCGGGGAGCTGTTTTTT. Translated, it gives CASSTPVAGELFF. The whole variable domain, filled in from reference TRBV9 and TRBJ2-2, reads DSGVTQTPKHLITATGQRVTLRCSPRSGDLSVYWYQQSLDQGLQFLIQYYNGEERAKGNILERFSAQQFPDLHSELNLSSLELGDSALYFCASSTPVAGELFFGEGSRLTVL.

The rearrangement joins TRBV5-4 to TRBJ2-3, with 7 bases identical to TRBD2. The CDR3 spans 17 residues. Germline CDR1 reads SGHNT; CDR2 reads YYREEE (reference sequence). The ends lost 5 bases at V and 5 bases at J; junction bases unmatched: 17. CDR3 protein: CASRVGGAGTAQDTQYF. In DNA form, the CDR3 reads TGTGCCAGCAGAGTGGGAGGGGCAGGGACGGCACAAGATACGCAGTATTTT. Together with reference TRBV5-4 and TRBJ2-3, the CDR3 gives the full variable domain: ETGVTQSPTHLIKTRGQQVTLRCSSQSGHNTVSWYQQALGQGPQFIFQYYREEENGRGNFPPRFSGLQFPNYSSELNVNALELDDSALYLCASRVGGAGTAQDTQYFGPGTRLTVL.

The chain links TRBV30 to TRBJ2-3; a possible D gene is TRBD1 (8 bases). CDR3 size: 14 residues. V lost 2 bases, J lost 4 bases, and 13 bases lay in between. Germline CDR1 is GTSNPN and CDR2 is SVGIG (reference sequence). This CDR3 reads CAWSQGAGADTQYF. CDR3 in DNA: TGTGCCTGGAGTCAGGGGGCGGGGGCAGATACGCAGTATTTT.

This chain links TRBV19 with TRBJ2-5; TRBD1 is a possible D gene (8 bases). With 6 bases removed from V and 2 bases from J, the gap between germline ends came to 16 bases. The CDR3 loop spans 15 amino acids. Germline CDR1 LNHDA, CDR2 SQIVND (reference sequence). The CDR3 reads CASSNRGGGQETQYF. The CDR3 DNA follows: TGTGCCAGTAGCAACAGGGGGGGCGGGCAAGAGACCCAGTACTTC.

V gene TRBV10-1 combines with J gene TRBJ1-1, with D possibly matching TRBD1 (5 bases). Germline V gene sequence: CDR1 WNHNN, CDR2 SYGVQD (reference sequence). Trimming took 3 bases from V and 4 from J, leaving 12 bases between them. This CDR3 has 14 residues. The CDR3 sequence is CASSEGASSTEAFF. The CDR3 DNA is TGCGCCAGCAGTGAAGGGGCCTCATCCACTGAAGCTTTCTTT.

V gene TRBV29-1 combines with J gene TRBJ2-2; D possibly corresponds to TRBD2 (6 bases). Germline V gene sequence: CDR1 SQVTM, CDR2 ANQGSEA. This CDR3 is built from 12 residues. V gave up 1 base and J gave up 7 bases, with 7 bases separating them. CDR3 sequence reads: CSVEGGVGELFF. The CDR3 nucleotides read TGCAGCGTTGAAGGGGGGGTCGGGGAGCTGTTTTTT.

The chain recombines TRBV27 with TRBJ1-5; D not resolved. V lost 5 bases to trimming and J lost 6 bases, with 11 bases between them. The CDR3 totals 13 residues. The germline gives CDR1 MNHEY, CDR2 SMNVEV (reference sequence). CDR3 loop: CASSPFSGQPQHF. For the CDR3, the DNA is TGTGCCAGCAGTCCCTTCTCTGGTCAGCCCCAGCATTTT.

The rearrangement links TRBV28 to TRBJ2-7; 9 bases match TRBD1. This CDR3 has 15 amino acids. Germline V CDR1 and CDR2: MDHEN, SYDVKM. The V gene end was trimmed by 3 bases and the J gene end by 3 bases; junction bases not matched to a gene: 6. The DNA of the CDR3 is TGTGCCAGCAGTTTCCCGAAGACAGGGGGCTACGAGCAGTACTTC. This translates into CASSFPKTGGYEQYF.

In this sample, this clone turned up once. V and J are TRBV19 and TRBJ2-1; TRBD2 is a possible D gene (6 bases). This CDR3 comprises 16 residues. Trimming left V 0 bases short and J 0 bases short, with 9 bases between. Germline CDR1 reads LNHDA; CDR2 reads SQIVND (reference sequence). The CDR3 spells CASSIEGGSSYNEQFF. In nucleotides, the CDR3 is TGTGCCAGTAGTATAGAAGGAGGGAGCTCCTACAATGAGCAGTTCTTC. Variable domain in full (rest from reference TRBV19 and TRBJ2-1): DGGITQSPKYLFRKEGQNVTLSCEQNLNHDAMYWYRQDPGQGLRLIYYSQIVNDFQKGDIAEGYSVSREKKESFPLTVTSAQKNPTAFYLCASSIEGGSSYNEQFFGPGTRLTVL.

This chain joins TRBV3-1 (or the pseudogene TRBV3-2) and TRBJ1-2; D possibly corresponds to TRBD1 (5 bases). CDR1 and CDR2 from the germline V gene are LGHDT and YNNKEL (reference sequence). Trimming took 0 bases from V and 8 from J, leaving 13 bases between them. The CDR3 contains 14 residues. CDR3 bases: TGTGCCAGCAGCCAAGATTTCGGGACTTGGGGCTACACCTTC. Its translation: CASSQDFGTWGYTF.

The rearrangement uses TRBV5-1 and TRBJ2-5; D is possibly TRBD2 (6 bases). Germline V CDR1 and CDR2: SGHRS, YFSETQ. CDR3 length equals 15 residues. With 0 bases removed from V and 3 bases from J, the gap between germline ends came to 12 bases. CDR3 residues: CASSLVPGTEETQYF. In nucleotides, the CDR3 is TGCGCCAGCAGCTTGGTCCCCGGGACTGAAGAGACCCAGTACTTC.

Only one count was recorded for this clone. The rearrangement uses TRBV7-9 and TRBJ1-2; D remains ambiguous. V dropped 0 bases and J dropped 2 bases, with 7 bases sitting between them. The length of the CDR3 is 14 residues. Germline lookup yields CDR1 SEHNR and CDR2 FQNEAQ (reference sequence). The CDR3 here is CASSLARVNYGYTF. CDR3 in DNA: TGTGCCAGCAGCTTAGCGCGAGTCAACTATGGCTACACCTTC.

This rearrangement joins TRBV30 to TRBJ2-2, with TRBD1 as a possible D gene (5 bases). Trimming removed 7 bases at V and 4 bases at J, with 16 bases between. The germline V gene encodes CDR1 GTSNPN and CDR2 SVGIG (reference sequence). The CDR3 consists of 14 residues. The CDR3 DNA reads as TGTGCCTTAAGGAAGACAGTTATCACCGGGGAGCTGTTTTTT. Translated: CALRKTVITGELFF.

This chain joins TRBV6-2 or TRBV6-3 and TRBJ2-5, with D maybe TRBD2 (5 bases). The CDR3 totals 15 residues. Trimming left V 0 bases short and J 0 bases short, with 8 bases between. Germline lookup yields CDR1 MNHEY and CDR2 SVGEGT. Here the CDR3 reads CASSYSSEDQETQYF. The CDR3 coding sequence is TGTGCCAGCAGTTACTCGTCGGAGGACCAAGAGACCCAGTACTTC.